This T cell receptor (beta chain) was sequenced during a study of T cells in Graves' hyperthyroidism and ophthalmopathy. This clonotype was observed many times. TCR beta CDR3 regions were amplified from RNA transcripts. During a first-round RT-PCR of the TCR CDR3, the HTBI primer set was used. TCRdb passed the multiplex PCR reads through MiXCR, listing each CDR3 protein once. The repertoire includes hundreds of thousands of distinct CDR3 sequences, roughly 14% of them detected once, and 13% sits in the top ten. The CDR3 totals 13 residues. Trimming removed 1 base from V and 11 bases from J, with 14 bases in between. The diagnoses drew upon clinical symptoms, serum thyroxine and TRAb, thyroid ultrasound and orbital computed tomography. Fresh 10 ml peripheral blood yielded PBMCs.

This clonotype originated in a man aged 18 to 29 with Graves' ophthalmopathy. The V gene is TRBV12-3 or TRBV12-4, the J gene TRBJ1-1; D is possibly TRBD1 (6 bases). Material for sequencing was blood. CDR3 sequence: CASSLEETGGAFF. The CDR3 DNA sequence: TGTGCCAGCAGTTTAGAGGAGACAGGAGGGGCTTTCTTT.